This TCR beta chain was recorded in a study of metastatic and nonmetastatic thyroid tumors. Study at large: From malignant and benign thyroid patients, repertoires in blood and in tumor or nodule tissue were compared.

In the authors' workflow: A distant-metastasis classifier for papillary thyroid cancer was built using CDR3 differences across clinicopathological groups. TCRdb called clones again from the PCR reads with MiXCR. The V and J calls were determined by TCRdb, not by the authors. The sample shows 60,000 or so clones, about 3.8% of them seen only once. Until they underwent thyroid surgery, no patient had received any treatment. This clone was detected only a few times. This may arise from a read error, as a much more abundant clone is one base away. The identical CDR3 is also encoded by other nucleotide sequences in the sample. The receptor was derived from a female donor with papillary thyroid cancer or a benign thyroid nodule (not recorded which). Some clones in this sample may be carry-over from other donors' samples. Sequenced sample: blood.

CDR3 amino acids: CASSVKTTGVAQYF. The CDR3 coding sequence is TGTGCCAGTAGTGTAAAGACGACCGGAGTGGCACAGTATTTT. The V call is TRBV19, the J call TRBJ2-3; no clear D gene. The germline gives CDR1 LNHDA, CDR2 SQIVND (reference sequence). The CDR3 has 14 amino acids. V dropped 5 bases and J dropped 12 bases, with 21 bases sitting between them. Based on the CDR3 plus reference TRBV19 and TRBJ2-3, the full variable domain is DGGITQSPKYLFRKEGQNVTLSCEQNLNHDAMYWYRQDPGQGLRLIYYSQIVNDFQKGDIAEGYSVSREKKESFPLTVTSAQKNPTAFYLCASSVKTTGVAQYFGPGTRLTVL.